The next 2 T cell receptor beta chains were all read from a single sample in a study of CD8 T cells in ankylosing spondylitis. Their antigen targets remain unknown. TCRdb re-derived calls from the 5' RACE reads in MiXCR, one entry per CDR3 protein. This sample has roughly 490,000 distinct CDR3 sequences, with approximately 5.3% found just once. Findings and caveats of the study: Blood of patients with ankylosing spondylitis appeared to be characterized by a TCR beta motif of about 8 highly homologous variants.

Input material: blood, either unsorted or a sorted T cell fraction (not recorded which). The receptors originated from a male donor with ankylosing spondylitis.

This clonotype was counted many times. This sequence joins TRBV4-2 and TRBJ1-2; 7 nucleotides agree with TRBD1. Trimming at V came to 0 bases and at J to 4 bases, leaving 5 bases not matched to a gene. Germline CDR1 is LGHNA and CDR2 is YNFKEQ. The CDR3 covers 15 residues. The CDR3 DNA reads TGTGCCAGCAGCCAAGAAACACAGGGGACCTATGGCTACACCTTC. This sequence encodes CASSQETQGTYGYTF.

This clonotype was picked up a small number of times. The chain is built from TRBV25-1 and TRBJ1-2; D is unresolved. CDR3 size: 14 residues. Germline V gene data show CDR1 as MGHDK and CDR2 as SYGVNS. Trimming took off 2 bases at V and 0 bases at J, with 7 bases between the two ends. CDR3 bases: TGTGCCAGCAGTGAAATTGGTACTAACTATGGCTACACCTTC. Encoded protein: CASSEIGTNYGYTF.